Listed below are T cell receptor beta chains from one sample, sequenced in a study of blood T cell repertoires in COVID-19. This table comes from immunoSEQ multiplex PCR, and its TCRdb copy is limited to in-frame clones, with some not included. The sample lists 300,000 or so clones, about 90% occurring once. The specimen was PBMCs or T cells enriched from blood (not recorded which). The receptors originated from a woman aged 25 to 45 who had recovered from COVID-19. The CDR3 runs from the conserved cysteine through the conserved F or W. The D gene is left open where the match is weak. Some rows mark clone size as missing; the rest say once, few, many or name a class of expanded clone.

D: TRBD1
J: TRBJ1-1
size: -
V: TRBV9
DNA: TGTGCCAGCAGCGTATCCTCCACGGACAGGCCCCCACATGAAGCTTTCTTT
CDR3: CASSVSSTDRPPHEAFF

D: -
J: TRBJ1-5
size: once
V: TRBV28
DNA: TGTGCCAGCAGGGCCGGAGGGGACAATCAGCCCCAGCATTTT
CDR3: CASRAGGDNQPQHF

D: -
J: TRBJ1-6
size: -
V: TRBV11-2
DNA: TGTGCCAGCAGCTTAGTTCTGGCGGGAAATTCACCCCTCCACTTT
CDR3: CASSLVLAGNSPLHF

D: -
J: TRBJ2-1
size: -
V: TRBV19
DNA: TGTGCCAGTAGTATACAGGTTGCATCCTACAATGAGCAGTTCTTC
CDR3: CASSIQVASYNEQFF

D: TRBD1
J: TRBJ1-1
size: -
V: TRBV11-3
DNA: TGTGCCAGCAGCTTTACAGGGGAAGGGACTGAAGCTTTCTTT
CDR3: CASSFTGEGTEAFF

D: -
J: TRBJ2-5
size: -
V: TRBV11-2
DNA: TGTGCCAGCAGCCCCGCGTGGAGCCGGGAGACCCAGTACTTC
CDR3: CASSPAWSRETQYF

D: TRBD1
J: TRBJ2-5
size: -
V: TRBV7-9
DNA: TGTGCCAGCAGCCTGAGACGGGGACAGCGAGAGACCCAGTACTTC
CDR3: CASSLRRGQRETQYF

D: TRBD1
J: TRBJ1-5
size: -
V: TRBV19
DNA: TGTGCCAGTACCCCGGACAGGGGGCCTCAGCCCCAGCATTTT
CDR3: CASTPDRGPQPQHF

D: TRBD1
J: TRBJ1-5
size: -
V: TRBV7-8
DNA: TGTGCCAGCAGCACCGGGACAGGGGTTGGCAATCAGCCCCAGCATTTT
CDR3: CASSTGTGVGNQPQHF

D: TRBD1
J: TRBJ1-2
size: -
V: TRBV28
DNA: TGTGCCAGCAGTTTATCAGGGGACAGCTATGGCTACACCTTC
CDR3: CASSLSGDSYGYTF

D: -
J: TRBJ1-4
size: -
V: TRBV6-2/TRBV6-3
DNA: TGTGCCAGCAGTTACGGCGGGGGCGGGAATGAAAAACTGTTTTTT
CDR3: CASSYGGGGNEKLFF

D: -
J: TRBJ1-1
size: once
V: TRBV5-1
DNA: TGCGCCAGCAGCACCTCCCCAGGGCGCGACACTGAAGCTTTCTTT
CDR3: CASSTSPGRDTEAFF

D: -
J: TRBJ1-5
size: -
V: TRBV20-1
DNA: TGCAGTGCTAGTCAGGGCGATCAGCCCCAGCATTTT
CDR3: CSASQGDQPQHF

D: -
J: TRBJ2-1
size: -
V: TRBV7-2
DNA: TGTGCCAGCAGCTCAGGGGGCAGGGAGGGGACCGGGTCCTACAATGAGCAGTTCTTC
CDR3: CASSSGGREGTGSYNEQFF

D: -
J: TRBJ1-5
size: -
V: TRBV11-3
DNA: TGTGCCAGCAGCTTAGATGGGGCGGGGGAAGATCAGCCCCAGCATTTT
CDR3: CASSLDGAGEDQPQHF

D: TRBD1
J: TRBJ1-3
size: -
V: TRBV7-9
DNA: TGTGCCAGCAGGTCCGACAGGGGGCCTGGAAACACCATATATTTT
CDR3: CASRSDRGPGNTIYF

D: -
J: TRBJ2-3
size: -
V: TRBV11-2
DNA: TGTGCCAGCAGCCCTTCGGTTATGGCAGGGCTCGCAGATACGCAGTATTTT
CDR3: CASSPSVMAGLADTQYF

D: -
J: TRBJ1-5
size: -
V: TRBV7-6
DNA: TGTGCCAGCAGCTTAGCGTCCACAGGCAACAATCAGCCCCAGCATTTT
CDR3: CASSLASTGNNQPQHF

D: -
J: TRBJ1-1
size: -
V: TRBV12-3/TRBV12-4
DNA: TGTGCCAGCAGTCGCGACAGGAGGAGGGAAGCTTTCTTT
CDR3: CASSRDRRREAFF

D: TRBD1
J: TRBJ2-1
size: -
V: TRBV19
DNA: TGTGCCAGTAGGATGACAGGGGTAGTGGACAATGAGCAGTTCTTC
CDR3: CASRMTGVVDNEQFF

D: -
J: TRBJ1-1
size: -
V: TRBV27
DNA: TGTGCCAGCAGTTCGAGACAGGAGTACATGAACACTGAAGCTTTCTTT
CDR3: CASSSRQEYMNTEAFF

D: -
J: TRBJ2-5
size: -
V: TRBV28
DNA: TGTGCCAGCAGCCCTTTCCGGGGCAGGGGAAGGCCTGAGACCCAGTACTTC
CDR3: CASSPFRGRGRPETQYF

D: -
J: TRBJ2-6
size: -
V: TRBV15
DNA: TGTGCCACCAGCAGACGTCTCGGGGCCAACGTCCTGACTTTC
CDR3: CATSRRLGANVLTF

D: -
J: TRBJ1-6
size: few
V: TRBV27
DNA: TGTGCCAGCAGTACTATGTCTGGTTCACCCCTCCACTTT
CDR3: CASSTMSGSPLHF

D: -
J: TRBJ1-1
size: -
V: TRBV27
DNA: TGTGCCAGCAGCCCCGGCGGATTGAACACTGAAGCTTTCTTT
CDR3: CASSPGGLNTEAFF

D: TRBD1
J: TRBJ1-5
size: -
V: TRBV2
DNA: TGTGCCAGCAGGGAGACAGGGGAGCGTCAGCCCCAGCATTTT
CDR3: CASRETGERQPQHF

D: -
J: TRBJ2-1
size: -
V: TRBV10-2
DNA: TGCGCCAGCAGCGGGGGTGGGAGCTCCTACAATGAGCAGTTCTTC
CDR3: CASSGGGSSYNEQFF

D: -
J: TRBJ1-5
size: -
V: TRBV30
DNA: TGTGCCTGGAGTGTAGACAGTTATAGCAATCAGCCCCAGCATTTT
CDR3: CAWSVDSYSNQPQHF

D: TRBD1
J: TRBJ2-1
size: -
V: TRBV7-6
DNA: TGTGCCAGCAGCAAAAGGGACAGGGGCCTCCTGGGCAATGAGCAGTTCTTC
CDR3: CASSKRDRGLLGNEQFF

D: -
J: TRBJ1-2
size: -
V: TRBV28
DNA: TGTGCCAGCAGTTCCCCCGCGGTGGGGGCGGACTATGGCTACACCTTC
CDR3: CASSSPAVGADYGYTF

D: -
J: TRBJ1-4
size: -
V: TRBV4-1
DNA: TGCGCCAGCAGCGACTCAGGGAGGGTCGGTGAAAAACTGTTTTTT
CDR3: CASSDSGRVGEKLFF

D: TRBD2
J: TRBJ2-7
size: -
V: TRBV7-9
DNA: TGTGCCAGCAGTACAAGCGGGGGGGCCGGTCACGAGCAGTACTTC
CDR3: CASSTSGGAGHEQYF

D: -
J: TRBJ1-6
size: -
V: TRBV28
DNA: TGTGCCAGCAGTTCTGGACAGTATAATTCACCCCTCCACTTT
CDR3: CASSSGQYNSPLHF

D: -
J: TRBJ1-3
size: -
V: TRBV2
DNA: TGTGCCAGCAGTGAACCATACTCAGGGCTATATGGAAACACCATATATTTT
CDR3: CASSEPYSGLYGNTIYF

D: TRBD2
J: TRBJ2-5
size: -
V: TRBV3-1/TRBV3-2
DNA: TGTGCCAGCAGCCAAGGGCTAGCGGGGGGGCAAGAGACCCAGTACTTC
CDR3: CASSQGLAGGQETQYF

D: -
J: TRBJ2-1
size: once
V: TRBV7-9
DNA: TGTGCCAGCAGCTTAGACAGGGTGGGCAATGAGCAGTTCTTC
CDR3: CASSLDRVGNEQFF

D: TRBD2
J: TRBJ2-5
size: -
V: TRBV2
DNA: TGTGCCAGCAGTGAAGCGCTCAGCGGGGGAGGCCAGTACTTC
CDR3: CASSEALSGGGQYF

D: -
J: TRBJ1-5
size: once
V: TRBV2
DNA: TGTGCCAGCAATTCGAGGGATGATCAGCCCCAGCATTTT
CDR3: CASNSRDDQPQHF

D: -
J: TRBJ1-2
size: -
V: TRBV7-2
DNA: TGTGCCAGCAGCGCGACCCGCCCTAGGTATGGCTACACCTTC
CDR3: CASSATRPRYGYTF

D: -
J: TRBJ2-6
size: -
V: TRBV28
DNA: TGTGCCAGCAGCCCAGGGGTCATCCCTGGGGCCAACGTCCTGACTTTC
CDR3: CASSPGVIPGANVLTF

D: -
J: TRBJ1-2
size: -
V: TRBV9
DNA: TGTGCCAGCAGCGTAGCGGCGGACTATGGCTACACCTTC
CDR3: CASSVAADYGYTF

D: TRBD1
J: TRBJ1-3
size: few
V: TRBV18
DNA: TGTGCCAGCTCACCGGGACAGACCTCTGGAAACACCATATATTTT
CDR3: CASSPGQTSGNTIYF

D: -
J: TRBJ1-5
size: -
V: TRBV5-6
DNA: TGTGCCAGCACCCTTAACAATCAGCCCCAGCATTTT
CDR3: CASTLNNQPQHF

D: -
J: TRBJ1-2
size: -
V: TRBV7-2
DNA: TGTGCCAGCAGCTTAGTCGGGGGGCAGTTTAATGGCTACACCTTC
CDR3: CASSLVGGQFNGYTF

D: TRBD1
J: TRBJ1-3
size: -
V: TRBV14
DNA: TGTGCCAGCAGCTCCCCCGGGACAGGGATCTCTGGAAACACCATATATTTT
CDR3: CASSSPGTGISGNTIYF

D: -
J: TRBJ2-7
size: -
V: TRBV5-5
DNA: TGTGCCAGCAGCGGACACATCACTCCACCTTACGAGCAGTACTTC
CDR3: CASSGHITPPYEQYF

D: TRBD1
J: TRBJ2-3
size: -
V: TRBV2
DNA: TGTGCCAGCAGTGTCGGGACAGATACAGATACGCAGTATTTT
CDR3: CASSVGTDTDTQYF

D: -
J: TRBJ2-7
size: -
V: TRBV6-1
DNA: TGTGCCAGCAGTGAATCGTGGGGCTCGCTTTCCTACGAGCAGTACTTC
CDR3: CASSESWGSLSYEQYF

D: -
J: TRBJ1-1
size: -
V: TRBV29-1
DNA: TGCAGCGGGGGGGGCAGGGAGAACACTGAAGCTTTCTTT
CDR3: CSGGGRENTEAFF

D: TRBD1
J: TRBJ2-3
size: -
V: TRBV24-1
DNA: TGTGCCACCAGCCGGACAGGGGCCCGAGGAGATACGCAGTATTTT
CDR3: CATSRTGARGDTQYF

D: TRBD2
J: TRBJ2-7
size: -
V: TRBV3-1/TRBV3-2
DNA: TGTGCCAGCAGCCCCGGACTAGCGGGGGGCCCCTACGAGCAGTACTTC
CDR3: CASSPGLAGGPYEQYF